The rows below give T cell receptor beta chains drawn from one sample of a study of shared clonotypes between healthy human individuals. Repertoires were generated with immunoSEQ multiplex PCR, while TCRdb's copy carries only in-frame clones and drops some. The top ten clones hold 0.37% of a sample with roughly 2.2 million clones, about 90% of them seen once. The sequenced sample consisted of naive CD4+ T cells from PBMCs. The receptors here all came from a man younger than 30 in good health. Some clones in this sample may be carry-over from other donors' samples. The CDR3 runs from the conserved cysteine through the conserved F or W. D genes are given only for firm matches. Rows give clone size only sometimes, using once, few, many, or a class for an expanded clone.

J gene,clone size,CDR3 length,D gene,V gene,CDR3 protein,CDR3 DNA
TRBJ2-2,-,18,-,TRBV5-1,CASSLAVAVRANTGELFF,TGCGCCAGCAGCTTGGCCGTGGCCGTTCGGGCGAACACCGGGGAGCTGTTTTTT
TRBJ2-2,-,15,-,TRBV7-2,CASSLVQGGTGELFF,TGTGCCAGCAGCTTAGTCCAGGGGGGGACCGGGGAGCTGTTTTTT
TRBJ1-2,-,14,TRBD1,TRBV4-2,CASSQDRGRDGYTF,TGTGCCAGCAGCCAGGACAGGGGGCGCGATGGCTACACCTTC
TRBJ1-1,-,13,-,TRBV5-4,CASSLRGPAEAFF,TGTGCCAGCAGCCTTAGGGGACCCGCTGAAGCTTTCTTT
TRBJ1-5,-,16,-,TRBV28,CASSLIGPTGREAQHF,TGTGCCAGCAGTTTAATTGGGCCCACGGGTAGGGAAGCCCAGCATTTT
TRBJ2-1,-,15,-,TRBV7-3,CASSPRGSESHEQFF,TGTGCCAGCAGCCCCCGGGGTTCCGAGTCCCATGAGCAGTTCTTC
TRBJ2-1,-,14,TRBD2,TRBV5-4,CASSLVAGGNEQFF,TGTGCCAGCAGCTTGGTGGCGGGAGGAAATGAGCAGTTCTTC
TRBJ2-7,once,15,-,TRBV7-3,CASSLNRGGTYEQYF,TGTGCCAGCAGCTTAAATCGTGGGGGGACCTACGAGCAGTACTTC
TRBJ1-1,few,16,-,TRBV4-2,CASSQGISAGSTEAFF,TGTGCCAGCAGCCAAGGTATCTCGGCAGGTAGCACTGAAGCTTTCTTT
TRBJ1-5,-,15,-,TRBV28,CASSLAGLSNQPQHF,TGTGCCAGCAGTTTAGCTGGGTTGAGCAATCAGCCCCAGCATTTT
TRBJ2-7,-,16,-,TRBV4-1,CASSRVLAGVILEQYF,TGCGCCAGCAGCCGGGTACTAGCTGGGGTGATCCTGGAGCAGTACTTC
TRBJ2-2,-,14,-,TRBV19,CASRGRANTGELFF,TGTGCCAGTAGAGGCCGAGCGAACACCGGGGAGCTGTTTTTT
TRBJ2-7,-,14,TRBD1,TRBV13,CASRRTGDSYEQYF,TGTGCCAGCAGGAGGACAGGGGATTCCTACGAGCAGTACTTC
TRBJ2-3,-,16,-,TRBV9,CASSVRGEPSTDTQYF,TGTGCCAGCAGCGTGAGGGGCGAACCTAGCACAGATACGCAGTATTTT
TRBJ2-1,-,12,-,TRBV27,CASRGPLGPQFF,TGTGCCAGCAGGGGGCCTCTAGGCCCTCAGTTCTTC
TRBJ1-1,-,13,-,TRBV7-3,CASSLDRNTEAFF,TGTGCCAGCAGCCTGGACAGGAACACTGAAGCTTTCTTT
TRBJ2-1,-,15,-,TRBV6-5,CASSYGGAAYNEQFF,TGTGCCAGCAGTTACGGGGGGGCGGCATACAATGAGCAGTTCTTC
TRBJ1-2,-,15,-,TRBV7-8,CASSPSSLMSYGYTF,TGTGCCAGCAGCCCATCCTCCCTCATGAGCTATGGCTACACCTTC
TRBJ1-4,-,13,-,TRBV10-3,CAISERTDEKLFF,TGTGCCATCAGTGAGCGGACAGATGAAAAACTGTTTTTT
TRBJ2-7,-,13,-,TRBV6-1,CASSEGSPYEQYF,TGTGCCAGCAGTGAGGGTTCTCCCTACGAGCAGTACTTC
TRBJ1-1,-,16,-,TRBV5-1,CASSLSGRTLNTEAFF,TGCGCCAGCAGCTTGAGTGGACGGACCTTAAACACTGAAGCTTTCTTT
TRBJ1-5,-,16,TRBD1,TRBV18,CASSPWTGGPDQPQHF,TGTGCCAGCTCACCTTGGACAGGGGGTCCCGATCAGCCCCAGCATTTT
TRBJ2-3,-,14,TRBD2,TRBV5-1,CASRGLAGTDTQYF,TGCGCCAGCAGAGGACTAGCGGGCACAGATACGCAGTATTTT
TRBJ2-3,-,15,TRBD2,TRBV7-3,CASSVGTSGRETQYF,TGTGCCAGCAGCGTGGGGACTAGCGGGAGGGAAACGCAGTATTTT
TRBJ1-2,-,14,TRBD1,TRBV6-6,CASSLDRGAYGYTF,TGTGCCAGCAGCCTCGACAGGGGAGCCTATGGCTACACCTTC
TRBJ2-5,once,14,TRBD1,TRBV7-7,CASSQTGTQETQYF,TGTGCCAGCAGTCAGACAGGGACCCAAGAGACCCAGTACTTC
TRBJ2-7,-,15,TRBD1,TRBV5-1,CASSPGQGDSYEQYF,TGCGCCAGCAGCCCCGGACAGGGGGACTCCTACGAGCAGTACTTC
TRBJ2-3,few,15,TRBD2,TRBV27,CASSLASGGTDTQYF,TGTGCCAGCAGTTTGGCTAGCGGGGGCACAGATACGCAGTATTTT
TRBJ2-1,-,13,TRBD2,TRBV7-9,CASSFTSGNEQFF,TGTGCCAGCAGCTTTACTAGCGGCAATGAGCAGTTCTTC
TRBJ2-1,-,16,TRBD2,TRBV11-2,CASSLARLAGTNEQFF,TGTGCCAGCAGCTTAGCCCGACTAGCGGGAACCAATGAGCAGTTCTTC
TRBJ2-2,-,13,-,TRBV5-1,CASSLNRDGELFF,TGCGCCAGCAGCTTGAACCGAGACGGGGAGCTGTTTTTT
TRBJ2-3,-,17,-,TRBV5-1,CASSLGLSAAGTDTQYF,TGCGCCAGCAGCTTGGGTTTATCAGCGGCAGGCACAGATACGCAGTATTTT
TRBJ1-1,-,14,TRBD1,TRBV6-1,CASSETGGVTEAFF,TGTGCCAGCAGTGAAACAGGGGGTGTCACTGAAGCTTTCTTT
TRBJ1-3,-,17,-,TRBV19,CASSIDWKWVAKDTIYF,TGTGCCAGTAGTATAGATTGGAAGTGGGTTGCGAAGGACACCATATATTTT
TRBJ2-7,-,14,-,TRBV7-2,CASSLVAASYEQYF,TGTGCCAGCAGCTTAGTGGCAGCCTCCTACGAGCAGTACTTC
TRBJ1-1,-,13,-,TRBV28,CASSLQVNTEAFF,TGTGCCAGCAGTTTACAGGTGAACACTGAAGCTTTCTTT
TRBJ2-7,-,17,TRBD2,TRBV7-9,CASSKGLAGQSSYEQYF,TGTGCCAGCAGCAAAGGACTAGCGGGCCAAAGCTCCTACGAGCAGTACTTC
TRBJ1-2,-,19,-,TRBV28,CASSNRGSLTIFGNYGYTF,TGTGCCAGCAGTAACCGGGGTTCCCTGACTATTTTCGGAAACTATGGCTACACCTTC
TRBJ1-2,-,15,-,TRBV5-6,CASSLWGATIYGYTF,TGTGCCAGCAGCTTGTGGGGGGCTACCATCTATGGCTACACCTTC
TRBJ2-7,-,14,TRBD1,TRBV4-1,CASSQLGQGYEQYF,TGCGCCAGCAGCCAATTGGGACAGGGCTACGAGCAGTACTTC
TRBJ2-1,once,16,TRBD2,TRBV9,CASSTFSSGSYNEQFF,TGTGCCAGCAGCACCTTCTCTAGCGGCTCCTACAATGAGCAGTTCTTC
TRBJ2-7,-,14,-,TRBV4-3,CASSQDLDRYEQYF,TGCGCCAGCAGCCAAGACCTTGACCGCTACGAGCAGTACTTC
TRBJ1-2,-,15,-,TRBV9,CASSVLGSNNYGYTF,TGTGCCAGCAGCGTTCTTGGTTCGAATAACTATGGCTACACCTTC
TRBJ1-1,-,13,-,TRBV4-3,CASSQRRDTEAFF,TGCGCCAGCAGCCAGAGGAGGGACACTGAAGCTTTCTTT
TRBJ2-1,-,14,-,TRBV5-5,CASSSGFSYNEQFF,TGTGCCAGCAGCTCGGGATTTTCCTACAATGAGCAGTTCTTC
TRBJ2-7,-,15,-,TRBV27,CASGRRPGASYEQYF,TGTGCCAGCGGAAGACGCCCCGGTGCCTCCTACGAGCAGTACTTC
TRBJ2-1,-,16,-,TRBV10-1,CASSESLAASYNEQFF,TGCGCCAGCAGTGAGTCTCTTGCAGCCTCCTACAATGAGCAGTTCTTC
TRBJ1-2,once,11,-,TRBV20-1,CSARTAYLYTF,TGCAGTGCTAGGACAGCCTATCTCTACACCTTC
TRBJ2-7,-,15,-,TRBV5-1,CASSSGGSQIGEQYF,TGCGCCAGCAGCTCCGGTGGCTCACAAATCGGCGAGCAGTACTTC
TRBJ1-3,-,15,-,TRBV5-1,CASSLAASSGNTIYF,TGCGCCAGCAGCTTGGCCGCCTCCTCTGGAAACACCATATATTTT
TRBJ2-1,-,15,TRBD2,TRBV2,CASSLLAGASIGQFF,TGTGCCAGCAGTCTACTAGCGGGAGCGTCTATTGGGCAGTTCTTC